This TCR beta chain was sequenced for a study of blood T cell repertoires in COVID-19. Looked up from germline, CDR1 is SGHRS and CDR2 is YFSETQ. The trim removed 0 bases at V and 3 bases at J, leaving 13 bases unmatched. CDR3 size: 18 residues. Original processing methods: Scientists estimated how many nucleated cells there were by amplifying reference gene primers. Libraries were prepared by immunoSEQ multiplex PCR; TCRdb keeps only in-frame clonotypes and omits some of them. D and trimming come from the DNA, and the V and J calls and clone size come from that table. The data show about 260,000 clones, around 87% seen once.

The sample consisted of peripheral blood. The TCR comes from a woman between 45 and 65 years old with acute or convalescent COVID-19. The chain carries TRBV5-1 and TRBJ1-1; 8 bases agree with TRBD1. CDR3 DNA: TGCGCCAGCAGCTTGGGCCCTGTGGACAGGGTTCAACACACTGAAGCTTTCTTT. This gives the protein CASSLGPVDRVQHTEAFF.